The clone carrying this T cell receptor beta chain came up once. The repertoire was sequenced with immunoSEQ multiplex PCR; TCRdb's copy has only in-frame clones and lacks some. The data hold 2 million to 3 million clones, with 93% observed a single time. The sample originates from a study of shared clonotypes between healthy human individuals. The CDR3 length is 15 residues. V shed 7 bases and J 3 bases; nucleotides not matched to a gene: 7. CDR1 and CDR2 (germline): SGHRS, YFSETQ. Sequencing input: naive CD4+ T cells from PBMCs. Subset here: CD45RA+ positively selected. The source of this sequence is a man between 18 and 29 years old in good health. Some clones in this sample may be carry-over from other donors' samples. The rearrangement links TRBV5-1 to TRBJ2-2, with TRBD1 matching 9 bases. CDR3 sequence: CASALDRGDTGELFF. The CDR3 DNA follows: TGCGCCAGCGCTTTGGACAGGGGTGACACCGGGGAGCTGTTTTTT.